This entry lists 3 T cell receptor beta chains sequenced from one sample in a study of yellow fever vaccine responses in identical twins. One entry per CDR3 protein results from TCRdb running MiXCR on the RT-PCR reads. Here the sample spans about 2,000 distinct CDR3 sequences, over 60% being singletons. The specimen was T cells from blood (PBMCs), unsorted or a sorted subset (not recorded which), collected before or after yellow fever vaccination (not recorded which). Every receptor here comes from a woman aged 18-29 years who received the yellow fever vaccine.

The rearrangement uses TRBV6-1 and TRBJ2-1, with TRBD2 matching 8 bases. Germline CDR1 reads MNHNS; CDR2 reads SASEGT. The CDR3 extends over 13 amino acids. Trimming removed 4 bases from V and 8 bases from J; junction bases left unmatched: 4. The DNA of the CDR3 is TGTGCCAGCAGTGGCAGAGCGGGGGATGAGCAGTTCTTC. Protein sequence: CASSGRAGDEQFF.

The chain recombines TRBV2 with TRBJ2-2; no reliable D call. Germline lookup yields CDR1 SNHLY and CDR2 FYNNEI. V lost 3 bases and J lost 7, with 12 bases in between. This CDR3 spans 14 amino acids. The CDR3 spells CASSEGHNVGELFF. CDR3 bases: TGTGCCAGCAGTGAGGGCCATAACGTCGGGGAGCTGTTTTTT.

The rearrangement uses TRBV4-1 and TRBJ2-3; D is undetermined. Trimming removed 0 bases at V and 5 bases at J, with 12 bases between. This CDR3 is built from 15 residues. Germline-derived CDR1 and CDR2 are MGHRA and YSYEKL. The CDR3 coding sequence is TGCGCCAGCAGCCAAGAAATCTTTATGGGAGATACGCAGTATTTT. It translates to CASSQEIFMGDTQYF.